This T cell receptor (beta chain) originates from a study of blood T cell repertoires in COVID-19. For the study at large: The United States, Italy and Spain supplied acute and convalescent COVID-19 samples. In each case, the material was cDNA or gDNA derived from T cells, B-cell-depleted T cells, or PBMCs.

Those enrolled in Seattle joined during active infection and were followed longitudinally afterward. Authors' methods: Estimation of nucleated cell counts relied on the amplification of reference gene primers. Profiled with immunoSEQ multiplex PCR; TCRdb holds only in-frame clones, not every one. Clone size and the V and J calls come from that table; the DNA yielded D and trimming. Altogether just over 250,000 clones are present, 75% to 95% being singletons, with the ten largest covering approximately 2.6%. The J segment lost 4 bases and the V segment lost 2 bases, leaving 4 bases of the junction unmatched. The CDR3 has 14 residues. Germline-derived CDR1 and CDR2 are WSHSY and SAAADI.

The chain recombines TRBV10-2 with TRBJ2-7; 8 bases agree with TRBD1. This clonotype was obtained from a person under 35 with COVID-19, enrolled during active disease. Sequencing input: peripheral blood. CDR3: CASSENRGSYEQYF. The CDR3 coding sequence is TGCGCCAGCAGTGAGAACAGGGGGTCGTACGAGCAGTACTTC.